This passage covers 8 T cell receptor beta chains from one sample sequenced in a study of T-cell memory formation after mild COVID-19. TCRdb used MiXCR to reprocess the 5' RACE reads, holding one entry per CDR3 protein. In the table there are 250,000 or so distinct CDR3 sequences, about 20% of which are singletons. Sequenced material: PBMCs or a T cell subset sorted from them (not recorded which). These TCRs come from a man in his late teens or twenties who had mild COVID-19 (a few samples of this study predate the infection). Cell type and time point are not known.

V and J are TRBV29-1 and TRBJ2-3; 10 bases map to TRBD2. The CDR3 covers 15 residues. Germline CDR1 reads SQVTM; CDR2 reads ANQGSEA. V lost 7 bases and J lost 0; bases outside the gene matches: 7. The DNA of the CDR3 is TGCAGCGCAGCGGGAGGGCGATCTAGCACAGATACGCAGTATTTT. It encodes CSAAGGRSSTDTQYF.

The chain recombines TRBV6-2 or TRBV6-3 with TRBJ2-7; maybe TRBD1 (6 bases). Trimming cost V 6 bases and J 7 bases, with 7 bases left between them. The CDR3 runs 10 residues. Looked up from germline, CDR1 is MNHEY and CDR2 is SVGEGT. The CDR3 region is CASRDREQYF. CDR3 DNA: TGTGCCAGCAGAGACAGGGAGCAGTACTTC.

This clonotype was found a few times. DNA for the CDR3: TGTGCCAGCAGTTACCCCCCCGGGGTGGGCAATCAGCCCCAGCATTTT. Amino acid sequence: CASSYPPGVGNQPQHF. The gene calls are TRBV6-6 and TRBJ1-5; unclear D gene. Germline V gene lookup returns CDR1 MNHNY and CDR2 SVGAGI (reference sequence). V was trimmed by 2 bases and J by 2 bases, leaving 13 bases between them. This CDR3 region has 16 residues.

This chain joins TRBV25-1 and TRBJ2-1; possibly TRBD2 for D (5 bases). Per germline, CDR1 MGHDK and CDR2 SYGVNS. The length of the CDR3 is 16 residues. The V end was cut by 1 base, the J end by 0 bases, with 10 bases between. CDR3 nucleotides: TGTGCCAGCAGTGAATTGACGGGGAGCTCCTACAATGAGCAGTTCTTC. Protein: CASSELTGSSYNEQFF.

At least ten counts were recorded for this clonotype. This chain joins TRBV4-1 and TRBJ2-7; tentative D call: TRBD2 (5 bases). The CDR3 is made up of 12 amino acids. In germline, CDR1 is MGHRA, CDR2 YSYEKL. V gave up 4 bases and J gave up 7 bases, with 11 bases separating them. The CDR3 DNA reads as TGCGCCAGCAGCCCACGAGGGAGTGAGCAGTACTTC. This encodes CASSPRGSEQYF.

This clonotype occurred a few times. The chain has TRBV25-1 and TRBJ1-1; D unclear. The CDR3 extends over 12 amino acids. The V end was cut by 2 bases, the J end by 5 bases, with 6 bases between. The germline CDR1 and CDR2 sequences are MGHDK and SYGVNS. Written as DNA, the CDR3 is TGTGCCAGCAGTGAAGCTTTTACTGAAGCTTTCTTT. Its translation: CASSEAFTEAFF. The full variable domain, completed using reference TRBV25-1 and TRBJ1-1, is EADIYQTPRYLVIGTGKKITLECSQTMGHDKMYWYQQDPGMELHLIHYSYGVNSTEKGDLSSESTVSRIRTEHFPLTLESARPSHTSQYLCASSEAFTEAFFGQGTRLTVV.

This clonotype was counted a single time. The V and J genes are TRBV19 and TRBJ1-2; D is ambiguous. The germline V gene has CDR1 LNHDA and CDR2 SQIVND (reference sequence). Trimming removed 4 bases from V and 3 bases from J, with 6 bases in between. This CDR3 region has 12 residues. The CDR3 coding sequence is TGTGCCAGTAGTAGGCGGGACTATGGCTACACCTTC. It translates to CASSRRDYGYTF.

This chain links TRBV6-5 with TRBJ2-6; D remains unclear. Germline lookup yields CDR1 MNHEY and CDR2 SVGAGI. The CDR3 is 16 amino acids. V lost 0 bases, J lost 0 bases, and 6 bases lay in between. The CDR3 sequence: CASSYSMGSGANVLTF. Written as DNA, the CDR3 is TGTGCCAGCAGTTACTCGATGGGCTCTGGGGCCAACGTCCTGACTTTC.